The rows below give T cell receptor beta chains drawn from one sample of a study of blood T cell repertoires in COVID-19. Libraries were prepared by immunoSEQ multiplex PCR; TCRdb keeps only in-frame clonotypes and omits some of them. The table has fewer than 500,000 clones, around 87% seen once; the top ten hold around 1.3%. The source material was PBMCs or T cells enriched from blood (not recorded which). The receptors shown here come from a man aged 25-40 years who had recovered from COVID-19. Both conserved end residues are part of each CDR3. A D gene is named only where the DNA matches it firmly. Expanded clones are given a class, and other clones once, few, many or no size at all.

TRBJ2-7 | - | TRBV30 | TRBD1 | TGTGCCTGGAGTAAAGGACAGGGCTACGAGCAGTACTTC | CAWSKGQGYEQYF
TRBJ1-4 | - | TRBV7-9 | - | TGTGCCAGCAGCCCCCGGGATCTTTCGTTACCCTTCAGACTGTTTTTT | CASSPRDLSLPFRLFF
TRBJ1-2 | many | TRBV3-1/TRBV3-2 | - | TGTGCCAGCAGCAACAGTGGGGGCGGCTACACCTTC | CASSNSGGGYTF
TRBJ2-1 | - | TRBV4-2 | TRBD2 | TGTGCCAGCAGCCAAGACTCGACTAGCGGTCTTGAGCAGTTCTTC | CASSQDSTSGLEQFF
TRBJ2-7 | - | TRBV11-3 | - | TGTGCCAGCAGCTTAGGGCCTGTATCCTACGAGCAGTACTTC | CASSLGPVSYEQYF
TRBJ1-5 | - | TRBV19 | - | TGTGCCAGTAATGACTATAGCAATCAGCCCCAGCATTTT | CASNDYSNQPQHF
TRBJ2-7 | once | TRBV6-5 | - | TGTGCCAGCAGTACCCGGACAGGGAGGGGCTACGAGCAGTACTTC | CASSTRTGRGYEQYF
TRBJ1-5 | - | TRBV6-2/TRBV6-3 | - | TGTGCCAGCAGTTCTACAGAGAATCAGCCCCAGCATTTT | CASSSTENQPQHF
TRBJ2-7 | - | TRBV7-7 | - | TGTGCTAGCAGCTTAGGAAACGTCGCGGGCGAGCAGTACTTC | CASSLGNVAGEQYF
TRBJ2-4 | - | TRBV2 | TRBD2 | TGTGCCAGCAGCTGGGGACTAGCGGGGTCTGCGGTGGCCAAAAACATTCAGTACTTC | CASSWGLAGSAVAKNIQYF
TRBJ2-7 | - | TRBV7-2 | TRBD2 | TGTGCCAGCAGCCCTGGGGGAGGGACCAGGGTGGAGCAGTACTTC | CASSPGGGTRVEQYF
TRBJ2-2 | - | TRBV10-2 | - | TGCGCCAGCAGTGATCCCGGTACCGGGGAGCTGTTTTTT | CASSDPGTGELFF
TRBJ2-2 | - | TRBV6-5 | TRBD1 | TGTGCCAGCAGAGAGGGGGCGACGGGCGGGGAGCTGTTTTTT | CASREGATGGELFF
TRBJ1-4 | - | TRBV9 | TRBD1 | TGTGCCAGCAGCGTAGGCCTTGGGACAGGGGGTGAAAAACTGTTTTTT | CASSVGLGTGGEKLFF
TRBJ1-6 | - | TRBV4-1 | TRBD1 | TGCGCCAGCAGACGAAACGGGACAGGGGGAATTTTGACGATTAATTCACCCCTCCACTTT | CASRRNGTGGILTINSPLHF
TRBJ1-3 | - | TRBV9 | - | TGTGCCAGCAGCGTAACGAGCGGGGAGAGCTCTGGAAACACCATATATTTT | CASSVTSGESSGNTIYF
TRBJ2-3 | - | TRBV5-1 | TRBD2 | TGCGCCAGCAGCTTGGCCGGGAGGGCAGGAGATACGCAGTATTTT | CASSLAGRAGDTQYF
TRBJ1-2 | - | TRBV28 | - | TGTGCCAGCGGACGGGGGTATGGCTACACCTTC | CASGRGYGYTF
TRBJ2-7 | once | TRBV3-1/TRBV3-2 | TRBD1 | TGTGCCAGCAGCCTTATTCTTGGGACAGGCCCCGTCGAGCAGTACTTC | CASSLILGTGPVEQYF
TRBJ1-1 | - | TRBV18 | TRBD1 | TGTGCCAGCTCACCGACAGGGGGATCTAGCACTGAAGCTTTCTTT | CASSPTGGSSTEAFF
TRBJ2-7 | - | TRBV6-5 | TRBD1 | TGTGCCAGCAGCTATGGGACAGGGAGCTCCTACGAGCAGTACTTC | CASSYGTGSSYEQYF
TRBJ1-2 | - | TRBV27 | - | TGTGCCAGCAGAACCGACAGAACCTATGGCTACACCTTC | CASRTDRTYGYTF
TRBJ2-3 | - | TRBV5-4 | - | TGTGCCAGCAGCGCGCCGGGGGAGAGCACAGATACGCAGTATTTT | CASSAPGESTDTQYF
TRBJ1-3 | - | TRBV30 | TRBD1 | TGTGCCTGGAGTACCGGGACAGGGTCGATAAACACCATATATTTT | CAWSTGTGSINTIYF
TRBJ1-1 | - | TRBV9 | TRBD1 | TGTGCCAGCAGCCCAAGGACAGGTCGAATGATCCCTGAAGCTTTCTTT | CASSPRTGRMIPEAFF
TRBJ1-5 | - | TRBV29-1 | TRBD1 | TGCAGCGCTCTGACAGGGAGCAATCAGCCCCAGCATTTT | CSALTGSNQPQHF
TRBJ2-3 | - | TRBV7-6 | - | TGTGCCAGCAGCGAAAGAGGTGCTTCAGCTAGCACAGATACGCAGTATTTT | CASSERGASASTDTQYF
TRBJ1-4 | - | TRBV30 | - | TGTGCCTGGAGGGAGGATATAGCAACTAATGAAAAACTGTTTTTT | CAWREDIATNEKLFF
TRBJ1-1 | - | TRBV19 | - | TGTGCCAGTAGTACACAGGGCTTCACTGAAGCTTTCTTT | CASSTQGFTEAFF
TRBJ1-2 | - | TRBV6-4 | TRBD1 | TGTGCCAGCAGAGGACAGGGGGATCTTGGCTACACCTTC | CASRGQGDLGYTF
TRBJ1-4 | - | TRBV7-6 | TRBD1 | TGTGCCAGCAGCGCCGACACAGGGGTTTTTTCAACTAATGAAAAACTGTTTTTT | CASSADTGVFSTNEKLFF
TRBJ1-2 | - | TRBV19 | TRBD1 | TGTGCCAGTAGTCAGGACAGGGGGCCATATGGCTACACCTTC | CASSQDRGPYGYTF
TRBJ2-3 | - | TRBV9 | - | TGTGCCAGCAGCGTGCGGGCAGATACGCAGTATTTT | CASSVRADTQYF
TRBJ2-6 | - | TRBV12-2 | - | TGTGCAAGTCGCAGAGGACAGGGGCCCGCCTCTGGGGCCAACGTCCTGACTTTC | CASRRGQGPASGANVLTF
TRBJ1-2 | - | TRBV24-1 | - | TGTGCCACGTACTACAGGGCTAGTGGCTACACCTTC | CATYYRASGYTF
TRBJ1-5 | few | TRBV19 | - | TGTGCCAGTGCGGCGGGGATCGTGGGCAATCAGCCCCAGCATTTT | CASAAGIVGNQPQHF
TRBJ2-5 | - | TRBV5-5 | TRBD2 | TGTGCCAGCAGCTTGGGGGCTAGCGGGGGTGTCCAAGAGACCCAGTACTTC | CASSLGASGGVQETQYF
TRBJ1-5 | once | TRBV6-5 | - | TGTGCCAGCAGTTACTACATGGATCAGCCCCAGCATTTT | CASSYYMDQPQHF
TRBJ1-2 | - | TRBV30 | TRBD1 | TGTGCCTGGAGTCTTGGGACAGTCGGCTACACCTTC | CAWSLGTVGYTF
TRBJ1-2 | - | TRBV14 | - | TGTGCCAGCAGCCAAGCCGGGAGGAGCGGCTACACCTTC | CASSQAGRSGYTF
TRBJ2-7 | - | TRBV3-1/TRBV3-2 | TRBD1 | TGTGCCAGCAGCCGCCGAGGGGATACCGGGACAGCATACGAGCAGTACTTC | CASSRRGDTGTAYEQYF
TRBJ2-1 | - | TRBV19 | TRBD2 | TGTGCCAGTAGCATATCACGACTAGCGGGGGGGAGGAATGAGCAGTTCTTC | CASSISRLAGGRNEQFF
TRBJ2-7 | - | TRBV7-9 | - | TGTGCCAGCAGCTTATTTTCGGGGGGCTCCAACGAGCAGTACTTC | CASSLFSGGSNEQYF
TRBJ1-1 | - | TRBV19 | - | TGTGCCAGTAGTATAGGGGCAGTCATGAACACTGAAGCTTTCTTT | CASSIGAVMNTEAFF
TRBJ1-4 | - | TRBV13 | - | TGTGCCAGCAGCTTGACGGGGATATGGCAAAATGAAAAACTGTTTTTT | CASSLTGIWQNEKLFF
TRBJ2-1 | - | TRBV5-6 | TRBD2 | TGTGCCAGCAGCCTCCAGCGGGACTCGCGGGTGAATGAGCAGTTCTTC | CASSLQRDSRVNEQFF
TRBJ2-7 | - | TRBV6-5 | TRBD1 | TGTGCCAGCACCTCCTGGACAGGGAGCGTCCACGAGCAGTACTTC | CASTSWTGSVHEQYF
TRBJ1-1 | once | TRBV9 | TRBD1 | TGTGCCAGCAGCGCCCGACAGGGTGTGACTGAAGCTTTCTTT | CASSARQGVTEAFF
TRBJ2-7 | - | TRBV15 | - | TGTGCCACCAGCAGAGATCGCCGGCCAGAGGACGAGCAGTACTTC | CATSRDRRPEDEQYF
TRBJ2-1 | - | TRBV2 | - | TGTGCCAGCAGTGAAATTCCGGGGGAGTTCTCCTACAATGAGCAGTTCTTC | CASSEIPGEFSYNEQFF
TRBJ2-4 | - | TRBV19 | TRBD2 | TGTGCCAGTAGTATAGAAGCGGGGGCCAAAAACATTCAGTACTTC | CASSIEAGAKNIQYF
TRBJ1-2 | - | TRBV5-1 | TRBD1 | TGCGCCAGCAGCGGACAGGGGTTAGAAGGCTACACCTTC | CASSGQGLEGYTF
TRBJ1-2 | - | TRBV3-1/TRBV3-2 | - | TGTGCCAGCAGCCCCCGCGTCAGGTCGGATGGCTACACCTTC | CASSPRVRSDGYTF
TRBJ2-1 | once | TRBV6-6 | TRBD2 | TGTGCCAGCAGTCCCGCTGTTAGCGGGGGGACCAGCTCCTACAATGAGCAGTTCTTC | CASSPAVSGGTSSYNEQFF